One and the same sample provided the 12 T cell receptor beta chains below, sequenced in a study of T cell responses to AZD1222 COVID-19 vaccine. The assay was immunoSEQ multiplex PCR, and TCRdb's table has in-frame clones only and misses some. Here the sample spans 180,000 or so clones, approximately 91% being singletons. The input for sequencing was peripheral blood, taken 28 days after the second AZD1222 dose. The receptors shown here come from an adult who received the AZD1222 COVID-19 vaccine.

The rearrangement uses TRBV7-3 and TRBJ1-5; 10 nucleotides line up with TRBD1. The CDR3 has 17 amino acids. V lost 5 bases and J lost 2; bases outside the gene matches: 9. Germline assignment: CDR1 SGHTA and CDR2 FQGTGA. CDR3 region: CASSPDRGQLGNQPQHF. The CDR3 coding sequence is TGTGCCAGCAGCCCCGACAGGGGGCAGTTGGGCAATCAGCCCCAGCATTTT.

The chain joins TRBV5-4 to TRBJ1-3; 9 bases agree with TRBD1. The CDR3 extends over 14 amino acids. Germline V gives CDR1 SGHNT, CDR2 YYREEE (reference sequence). V trimming: 4 bases; J trimming: 6 bases; junction bases outside the gene matches: 5. The CDR3 region is CASSLGQGVNTIYF. The CDR3 DNA sequence: TGTGCCAGCAGCCTGGGACAGGGCGTAAACACCATATATTTT.

This clone was observed a handful of times. The chain carries TRBV28 and TRBJ2-7, with TRBD1 as a possible D gene (6 bases). V lost 5 bases, J lost 2 bases, and 13 bases lay in between. The CDR3 runs 14 residues. Per the germline V gene, CDR1 is MDHEN and CDR2 is SYDVKM. The DNA of the CDR3 is TGTGCCAGCAGTCTGACAGGTGGACCCTACGAGCAGTACTTC. Its protein is CASSLTGGPYEQYF.

V usage is TRBV28 and J usage is TRBJ1-1; D may be TRBD1 (6 bases). The CDR3 loop spans 14 amino acids. The germline V gene has CDR1 MDHEN and CDR2 SYDVKM. Trimming removed 7 bases at V and 0 bases at J, with 12 bases between. The CDR3 DNA sequence: TGTGCCAGCACCCTCGGGGGCATGAACACTGAAGCTTTCTTT. Translation: CASTLGGMNTEAFF. Complete variable domain (other parts from reference TRBV28 and TRBJ1-1): DVKVTQSSRYLVKRTGEKVFLECVQDMDHENMFWYRQDPGLGLRLIYFSYDVKMKEKGDIPEGYSVSREKKERFSLILESASTNQTSMYLCASTLGGMNTEAFFGQGTRLTVV.

In its sample, this clone was seen a few times. This chain uses TRBV27 with TRBJ2-7, with a tentative D call TRBD1 (6 bases). The V gene's germline CDR1 is MNHEY and CDR2 SMNVEV (reference sequence). V dropped 6 bases and J dropped 5 bases, with 20 bases sitting between them. The CDR3 has 15 amino acids. CDR3 protein: CASSGTQGTEHEQYF. CDR3 DNA sequence: TGTGCCAGCAGCGGGACGCAGGGGACGGAACACGAGCAGTACTTC.

The chain uses TRBV28 and TRBJ1-3; no clear D. This CDR3 region has 14 residues. Trimming cost V 3 bases and J 3 bases, with 9 bases left between them. In germline, CDR1 is MDHEN, CDR2 SYDVKM. The CDR3 coding sequence is TGTGCCAGCAGTTTTGGCAGCCATGGAAACACCATATATTTT. Its translation is CASSFGSHGNTIYF.

The V and J genes are TRBV5-1 and TRBJ1-4; D is undetermined. The germline V and J ends were trimmed by 5 bases and 8 bases, with 19 bases remaining between them. This CDR3 has 15 amino acids. Germline-derived CDR1 and CDR2 are SGHRS and YFSETQ. CDR3 sequence reads: CASSPGTSGREKLFF. Written as DNA, the CDR3 is TGCGCCAGCAGTCCCGGAACCTCTGGGCGGGAAAAACTGTTTTTT.

The chain joins TRBV5-1 to TRBJ2-1; D is tentatively TRBD1 or TRBD2 (5 bases each). V was trimmed by 3 bases and J by 5 bases, leaving 15 bases between them. The CDR3 is made up of 15 amino acids. CDR1 is SGHRS, CDR2 YFSETQ, per germline. The CDR3 loop reads CASSSILGDHNEQFF. In DNA form, the CDR3 reads TGCGCCAGCAGCTCCATCTTGGGGGATCACAATGAGCAGTTCTTC.

The CDR3 nucleotides read TGTGCCAGCAGCCCCCGTTATGTGCCTAGCACAGATACGCAGTATTTT. Its protein product is CASSPRYVPSTDTQYF. V gene TRBV7-9 combines with J gene TRBJ2-3; D uncertain. The germline V gene has CDR1 SEHNR and CDR2 FQNEAQ (reference sequence). This CDR3 has 16 amino acids. The V and J ends lost 5 bases and 0 bases respectively, with 15 bases between them.

This chain uses TRBV4-1 with TRBJ1-1; TRBD1 is a possible D gene (5 bases). The V gene lost 5 bases and the J gene lost 3 bases, with 16 bases spanning the gap. Germline CDR1 and CDR2: MGHRA and YSYEKL. There are 15 residues in the CDR3. CDR3 in amino acids: CASSLRNGGDTEAFF. CDR3 nucleotide sequence: TGCGCCAGCAGCTTAAGAAACGGAGGGGACACTGAAGCTTTCTTT.

V gene TRBV27 combines with J gene TRBJ2-5, with 10 positions matching TRBD1. The germline V gene encodes CDR1 MNHEY and CDR2 SMNVEV (reference sequence). The CDR3 runs 14 residues. The V gene end was trimmed by 3 bases and the J gene end by 5 bases; junction bases not matched to a gene: 3. The CDR3 region has the DNA TGTGCCAGCAGTTTGGACAGGGGGTGGGAGACCCAGTACTTC. This translates into CASSLDRGWETQYF.

The chain uses TRBV7-8 and TRBJ2-1; D gene uncertain. With 1 base removed from V and 0 bases from J, the gap between germline ends came to 10 bases. CDR1 and CDR2 from the germline V gene are SGHVS and FQNEAQ. The CDR3 contains 16 residues. Written as DNA, the CDR3 is TGTGCCAGCAGCTTAGGAACCTTAAGCTCCTACAATGAGCAGTTCTTC. Translated, it gives CASSLGTLSSYNEQFF.